The rows below give T cell receptor beta chains drawn from one sample of a study of blood T cell repertoires in COVID-19. Produced via immunoSEQ multiplex PCR; TCRdb's table is partial and in-frame only. Of approximately 260,000 clones detected, approximately 83% appear once; the ten largest clones hold about 3.3%. Sequenced: PBMCs or T cells enriched from blood (not recorded which). The source is a woman in her forties with acute COVID-19. Both conserved end residues are part of each CDR3. Fields, in order: J gene, clone size, V gene, D gene, CDR3 DNA, CDR3 protein. The D gene is left open where the match is weak. The listing skips clone size in some rows; elsewhere it reads once, few, many or a size class.

>TRBJ1-6|.|TRBV19|.
TGTGCCAGTAGTTCGACACTGTCGGATTCACCCCTCCACTTT
CASSSTLSDSPLHF
>TRBJ2-3|.|TRBV2|TRBD2
TGTGCCAGCAGTGCGGCTAGCGGGAGAGTAACAGATACGCAGTATTTT
CASSAASGRVTDTQYF
>TRBJ1-4|.|TRBV9|.
TGTGCCAGCAGCGTAGCGAGCTCTACGGATGAAAAACTGTTTTTT
CASSVASSTDEKLFF
>TRBJ2-3|.|TRBV29-1|TRBD2
TGCAGCGCCTCTCCTGCGGGAGGGAACACAGATACGCAGTATTTT
CSASPAGGNTDTQYF
>TRBJ1-2|.|TRBV2|.
TGTGCCAGCAGTGAGCGAGGGGGTTCTAACTATGGCTACACCTTC
CASSERGGSNYGYTF
>TRBJ2-1|.|TRBV7-9|TRBD2
TGTGCCAGCAGCTTAGGGGCCCTAGCGGGAAGATACAATGAGCAGTTCTTC
CASSLGALAGRYNEQFF
>TRBJ2-1|once|TRBV7-6|TRBD2
TGTGCCAGCAGTTCTAGCGGGACACGCTCCTACAATGAGCAGTTCTTC
CASSSSGTRSYNEQFF
>TRBJ1-5|.|TRBV10-3|.
TGTGCCATCAGTGAGGGGAGACCCAATCAGCCCCAGCATTTT
CAISEGRPNQPQHF
>TRBJ2-3|.|TRBV7-3|TRBD2
TGTGCCAGCAGCCAAGACTCAGCGGGAGTCACAGATACGCAGTATTTT
CASSQDSAGVTDTQYF
>TRBJ2-7|.|TRBV29-1|TRBD2
TGCAGCGTCAAAGCGGGAGTTGCCTCCTACGAGCAGTACTTC
CSVKAGVASYEQYF
>TRBJ1-2|.|TRBV19|.
TGTGCCAGTAGTAAGATGCAAACAGGGCCGAGGGGCTATGGCTACACCTTC
CASSKMQTGPRGYGYTF
>TRBJ2-3|.|TRBV18|TRBD1
TGTGCCAGCTCACCGGTAGGGGGCGTCACAGATACGCAGTATTTT
CASSPVGGVTDTQYF
>TRBJ2-2|few|TRBV5-1|.
TGCGCCAGCAGCTCCTCCCAAGTCAGTAACACCGGGGAGCTGTTTTTT
CASSSSQVSNTGELFF
>TRBJ2-1|.|TRBV4-2|TRBD1
TGTGCCAGCAGCGAAGAGGGGACAGGGGGCTATGGCGATGAGCAGTTCTTC
CASSEEGTGGYGDEQFF
>TRBJ1-2|.|TRBV9|TRBD1
TGTGCCAGCAGCCCCCGAACAGGGGGCGAGCCTGGCTACACCTTC
CASSPRTGGEPGYTF
>TRBJ2-7|.|TRBV3-1/TRBV3-2|TRBD2
TGTGCCAGCAGCCAAGGAGAAAGCGGGGGCTCCTACGAGCAGTACTTC
CASSQGESGGSYEQYF
>TRBJ2-2|.|TRBV21-1|.
TGTGCCAGCAGCAAAGTAGGGGGTCCGAACACCGGGGAGCTGTTTTTT
CASSKVGGPNTGELFF
>TRBJ2-1|.|TRBV7-2|TRBD2
TGTGCCAGCAGTATTAATAGCGGGGCAAACCGAGAGCAGTTCTTC
CASSINSGANREQFF
>TRBJ2-2|.|TRBV25-1|TRBD2
TGTGCCAGCACGGCGACTAGCGGGAGAATCGGGGAGCTGTTTTTT
CASTATSGRIGELFF
>TRBJ1-1|.|TRBV5-1|TRBD1
TGCGCCAGCAGCGTATCCGCCGGGACAGGGGGTGAAGCTTTCTTT
CASSVSAGTGGEAFF
>TRBJ1-3|once|TRBV10-3|.
TGTGCCATCAGCTTGGCAGCTGGAAACACCATATATTTT
CAISLAAGNTIYF
>TRBJ2-7|once|TRBV12-3/TRBV12-4|TRBD1
TGTGCCAGCACTCAGGGGGACCCCTACGAGCAGTACTTC
CASTQGDPYEQYF
>TRBJ2-3|.|TRBV11-2|TRBD2
TGTGCCAGCAGCGCCCCACTAGCGGGAGGGCCCAGAGATACGCAGTATTTT
CASSAPLAGGPRDTQYF
>TRBJ2-3|.|TRBV19|TRBD2
TGTGCCAGTAGTCCCGGGGGGGCTAGCGGGATCACAGATACGCAGTATTTT
CASSPGGASGITDTQYF
>TRBJ1-1|.|TRBV11-1|.
TGTGCCAGCAGTTCTCCTTCCGGACAAGACACTGAAGCTTTCTTT
CASSSPSGQDTEAFF
>TRBJ1-1|.|TRBV28|TRBD1
TGTGCCAGCAGTTTCCCGACAGGGAAGGGGAACACTGAAGCTTTCTTT
CASSFPTGKGNTEAFF
>TRBJ2-7|.|TRBV19|.
TGTGCCAGTAGTATGACGGGAGCCCTTACCGAGCAGTACTTC
CASSMTGALTEQYF
>TRBJ1-5|.|TRBV19|.
TGTGCCAGTACAGGGTGGGGAAGCAATCAGCCCCAGCATTTT
CASTGWGSNQPQHF
>TRBJ1-3|few|TRBV11-2|.
TGTGCCAGCAGCACAATGTCTCCCATATATTTT
CASSTMSPIYF
>TRBJ1-1|.|TRBV3-1/TRBV3-2|.
TGTGCCAGCAGCCCACAGGGTGGCACAATGAACACTGAAGCTTTCTTT
CASSPQGGTMNTEAFF
>TRBJ2-7|.|TRBV2|.
TGTGCCAGCAGACGGACAGATTACGAGCAGTACTTC
CASRRTDYEQYF
>TRBJ2-3|once|TRBV7-6|TRBD1
TGTGCCAGCAGCTTAGTGCAGGGGGCATTTGTTGATACGCAGTATTTT
CASSLVQGAFVDTQYF
>TRBJ1-1|.|TRBV19|.
TGTGCCAGTAGTATTTCAGGAGAAGCTTTCTTT
CASSISGEAFF
>TRBJ1-3|once|TRBV9|.
TGTGCCAGCAGCGTCGGGGCAGTACAGGGAGGAAACACCATATATTTT
CASSVGAVQGGNTIYF
>TRBJ2-1|.|TRBV6-5|.
TGTGCCAGCACCCACAGGGTCGGCAATGAGCAGTTCTTC
CASTHRVGNEQFF
>TRBJ2-5|few|TRBV6-5|.
TGTGCCAGCAGTTACTCTACTACGGAGACCCAGTACTTC
CASSYSTTETQYF
>TRBJ1-5|.|TRBV19|.
TGTGCCAGTAAGGCACAGGGCCAGCCCCAGCATTTT
CASKAQGQPQHF
>TRBJ1-5|.|TRBV2|.
TGTGCCAGCAGTGACGGGGCAGGGGCGATAAATCAGCCCCAGCATTTT
CASSDGAGAINQPQHF
>TRBJ2-1|.|TRBV29-1|TRBD2
TGCAGCACACGACTAGCGGCCTACAATGAGCAGTTCTTC
CSTRLAAYNEQFF
>TRBJ2-5|.|TRBV19|TRBD2
TGTGCCAGTAGTATAGTAGCGGGAGGCCGGGGGGAGACCCAGTACTTC
CASSIVAGGRGETQYF
>TRBJ2-1|.|TRBV6-6|TRBD2
TGTGCCACTAGGTCGGAGCGGGAGGCCTACAATGAGCAGTTCTTC
CATRSEREAYNEQFF
>TRBJ1-5|.|TRBV7-8|.
TGTGCCAGCAGCCTCCCTCCCCGGGACACTTTATATCAGCCCCAGCATTTT
CASSLPPRDTLYQPQHF
>TRBJ2-2|.|TRBV5-4|TRBD2
TGTGCCAGCAGCTGGACTAGCGGGAGAACAGGGGAGCTGTTTTTT
CASSWTSGRTGELFF
>TRBJ1-1|.|TRBV7-9|.
TGTGCCAGCAGCTCGACAATGAACACTGAAGCTTTCTTT
CASSSTMNTEAFF
>TRBJ2-7|.|TRBV19|.
TGTGCCAGTAGTATATCGGGGAACTCCTACGAGCAGTACTTC
CASSISGNSYEQYF
>TRBJ2-2|.|TRBV6-1|.
TGTGCCAGCAGTGAACTACCTACCGCCGGGGAGCTGTTTTTT
CASSELPTAGELFF
>TRBJ1-5|.|TRBV9|TRBD1
TGTGCCAGCAGCGAGGGACAGGGGGGACAGCCCCAGCATTTT
CASSEGQGGQPQHF
>TRBJ2-2|.|TRBV10-1|.
TGCGCCAGCAGTAGGGAGCCCGGGGAGCTGTTTTTT
CASSREPGELFF
>TRBJ2-2|.|TRBV19|.
TGTGCCAGTAGTCCGACAGGATCGAACACCGGGGAGCTGTTTTTT
CASSPTGSNTGELFF
>TRBJ1-1|.|TRBV5-1|TRBD1
TGCGCCAGCAGCTTCCGGGACAGGGAAGCTTTCTTT
CASSFRDREAFF
>TRBJ1-6|.|TRBV4-2|.
TGTGCCAGCAGCCAAGACATCGGCCGGAGCTCCTATAATTCACCCCTCCACTTT
CASSQDIGRSSYNSPLHF
>TRBJ1-1|.|TRBV29-1|.
TGCAGCGTTGAACTAGGGAGAACTGAAGCTTTCTTT
CSVELGRTEAFF